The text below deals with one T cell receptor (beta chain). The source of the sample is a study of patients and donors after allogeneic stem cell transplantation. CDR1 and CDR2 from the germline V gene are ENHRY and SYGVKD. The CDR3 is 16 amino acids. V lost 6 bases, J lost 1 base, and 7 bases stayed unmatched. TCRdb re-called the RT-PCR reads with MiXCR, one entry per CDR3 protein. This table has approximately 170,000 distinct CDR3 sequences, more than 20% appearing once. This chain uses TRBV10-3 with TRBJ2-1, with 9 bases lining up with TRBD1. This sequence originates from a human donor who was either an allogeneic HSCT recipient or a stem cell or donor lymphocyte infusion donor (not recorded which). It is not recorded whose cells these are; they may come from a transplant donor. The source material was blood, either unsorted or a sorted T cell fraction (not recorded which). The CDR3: CAIRPGTGRSYNEQFF. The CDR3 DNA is TGTGCCATCAGGCCCGGGACAGGGAGGTCCTACAATGAGCAGTTCTTC.